The rows below give T cell receptor beta chains drawn from one sample of a study of preoperative IRX-2 immunotherapy in early breast cancer. The assay was immunoSEQ multiplex PCR, and TCRdb's table has in-frame clones only and misses some. The data show about 98,000 clones, 80% to 90% seen once. Sequencing used tumor tissue, obtained after IRX-2 immunotherapy. The origin of the receptors is a human donor with breast cancer. The CDR3 runs from the conserved cysteine through the conserved F or W. The order of the fields is D gene, CDR3 length, J gene, clone size, V gene, CDR3 DNA, CDR3 protein. D genes are given only for firm matches. Not all rows give a size; the values are once, few, many and, for expanded clones, a class.

NA	15	TRBJ2-1	few	TRBV7-6	TGTGCCAGCAGAAAAAGAAACTCGGCTAACAATGAGCAGTTCTTC	CASRKRNSANNEQFF
NA	13	TRBJ2-3	NA	TRBV6-8	TGTGCCACCGCTTCGGTTACGATGGATACGCAGTATTTT	CATASVTMDTQYF
NA	15	TRBJ1-1	NA	TRBV5-1	TGCGCCAGCAGCCCGATGGGTGGTGTGAACACTGAAGCTTTCTTT	CASSPMGGVNTEAFF
NA	16	TRBJ1-1	few	TRBV6-8	TGTGCCAGCAGTTACGATGGGGGCGCGAGGGAGACTGAAGCTTTCTTT	CASSYDGGARETEAFF
NA	14	TRBJ1-2	NA	TRBV29-1	TGCAGCGTTGAAGAGGGGACGGTCACCTATGGCTACACCTTC	CSVEEGTVTYGYTF
TRBD1	18	TRBJ2-6	NA	TRBV5-1	TGCGCCAGCAGTCGAGCCGGGACAGGGTTGACCGGGGCCAACGTCCTGACTTTC	CASSRAGTGLTGANVLTF
NA	14	TRBJ1-5	once	TRBV29-1	TGCAGCGTGGGGTTGGGGGGTGGAGATCAGCCCCAGCATTTT	CSVGLGGGDQPQHF
NA	12	TRBJ1-1	NA	TRBV28	TGTGCCAGCACGCGTAGGAACACTGAAGCTTTCTTT	CASTRRNTEAFF
NA	13	TRBJ2-3	NA	TRBV5-2	TGTGCCAGCAGCTTACCAGACAGGGGTCTCTTGTATTTT	CASSLPDRGLLYF
NA	14	TRBJ2-7	NA	TRBV19	TGTGCCAGTAGTAAGGGGCAGTCCTCCTACGAGCAGTACTTC	CASSKGQSSYEQYF
TRBD1	13	TRBJ1-2	once	TRBV28	TGTGCCAGCAGGGTACAGGGGGGCTATGGCTACACCTTC	CASRVQGGYGYTF
NA	15	TRBJ1-4	NA	TRBV5-1	TGCGCCAGCAGCTCGACCGGGACAACTAATGAAAAACTGTTTTTT	CASSSTGTTNEKLFF
NA	14	TRBJ2-7	NA	TRBV5-1	TGCGCCAGCTCGGAGTTCAGGGGAGCCTACGAGCAGTACTTC	CASSEFRGAYEQYF
NA	14	TRBJ2-1	NA	TRBV19	TGTGCCAGTAGCGAACCGGGTGCAATTAATGAGCAGTTCTTC	CASSEPGAINEQFF
NA	15	TRBJ1-1	NA	TRBV5-1	TGCGCCAGCAGCTTTCAGGACTCTTCCCGAAGTGAAGCTTTCTTT	CASSFQDSSRSEAFF
TRBD1	16	TRBJ2-3	NA	TRBV19	TGTGCCAGTAGCAAGCCGGGACAGGGGAAGACAGATACGCAGTATTTT	CASSKPGQGKTDTQYF
TRBD1	18	TRBJ1-5	NA	TRBV10-3	TGTGCCAGCAGCGAGGATGGGACAGGGCATAAAGACAATCAGCCCCAGCATTTT	CASSEDGTGHKDNQPQHF
NA	15	TRBJ2-1	NA	TRBV19	TGTGCCAGTAGTCTCGACACCCTTCGAATGGATGAGCAGTTCTTC	CASSLDTLRMDEQFF
NA	13	TRBJ1-1	NA	TRBV6-8	TGTGCCAGCAGGGATGGACTGAACACTGAAGCTTTCTTT	CASRDGLNTEAFF
NA	14	TRBJ1-2	NA	TRBV30	TGTGCCTGGAGTGTCGGCAGGGAGGAATATGGCTACACCTTC	CAWSVGREEYGYTF